The TCR beta chain under discussion was sequenced for a study of blood T cells in healthy people across ages. This clonotype has only a few counts. With 1 base removed from V and 4 bases from J, the gap between germline ends came to 13 bases. Per germline, CDR1 SGHTA and CDR2 FQGNSA. The length of the CDR3 is 15 residues. Then a second PCR, running roughly 6 to 11 cycles, was carried out with a sample-barcoded 5' primer and a J-beta primer mix. Every sample gave at least 2.5 million paired-end reads containing CDR3. MiXCR, run by TCRdb on the 5' RACE reads, gives a single entry per CDR3 protein. Of approximately 1.5 million distinct CDR3 sequences listed, approximately 43% were seen once; the top ten hold around 4%. Whenever a sample was processed, at least 6 million PBMCs were isolated.

What was sequenced was blood. The receptor was derived from a young woman in good health. The V gene is TRBV7-2, the J gene TRBJ1-2; D possibly corresponds to TRBD1 (6 bases). This CDR3 reads CASSLEGGKGYGYTF. In DNA form, the CDR3 reads TGTGCCAGCAGCTTAGAGGGGGGTAAAGGCTATGGCTACACCTTC.